Listed below are T cell receptor beta chains from one sample, sequenced in a study of blood T cell repertoires in COVID-19. Clones were read by immunoSEQ multiplex PCR, and TCRdb kept only the in-frame ones, dropping some. The sample comprises 250,000 to 400,000 clones, about nine tenths of which are singletons, and 1.5% to 2% rests with the top ten. The specimen sequenced was peripheral blood. Every receptor here comes from a woman younger than 45 with COVID-19, enrolled during active disease. Both conserved end residues are part of each CDR3. A D gene is named only where the DNA matches it firmly. Clone size appears in some rows only: once, few, many, or a class for an expanded clone.

v_call: TRBV15
d_call: TRBD1
j_call: TRBJ1-4
clone_size: NA
cdr3_aa: CATSKYRGLSNEKLFF
cdr3_nt: TGTGCCACCAGCAAATACAGGGGGCTTAGTAATGAAAAACTGTTTTTT

v_call: TRBV11-2
d_call: TRBD1
j_call: TRBJ1-3
clone_size: NA
cdr3_aa: CASSSGQGAYRAGNTIYF
cdr3_nt: TGTGCCAGCAGCTCCGGACAGGGGGCCTACCGGGCCGGAAACACCATATATTTT

v_call: TRBV3-1/TRBV3-2
d_call: NA
j_call: TRBJ2-5
clone_size: NA
cdr3_aa: CASSQDNLGETQYF
cdr3_nt: TGTGCCAGCAGCCAAGATAATCTAGGTGAGACCCAGTACTTC

v_call: TRBV7-9
d_call: NA
j_call: TRBJ2-3
clone_size: NA
cdr3_aa: CASSLSRPTDTQYF
cdr3_nt: TGTGCCAGCAGCTTGTCTAGGCCCACAGATACGCAGTATTTT

v_call: TRBV5-4
d_call: NA
j_call: TRBJ2-1
clone_size: NA
cdr3_aa: CASSGVGRGPSYNEQFF
cdr3_nt: TGTGCCAGCAGCGGGGTTGGGCGGGGGCCCTCCTACAATGAGCAGTTCTTC

v_call: TRBV5-6
d_call: NA
j_call: TRBJ2-2
clone_size: NA
cdr3_aa: CASSSRGKNTGELFF
cdr3_nt: TGTGCCAGCAGCTCGAGGGGGAAAAACACCGGGGAGCTGTTTTTT

v_call: TRBV29-1
d_call: TRBD1
j_call: TRBJ1-1
clone_size: NA
cdr3_aa: CSVRQGEFTEAFF
cdr3_nt: TGCAGCGTCCGACAGGGGGAGTTTACTGAAGCTTTCTTT

v_call: TRBV5-1
d_call: TRBD2
j_call: TRBJ2-3
clone_size: NA
cdr3_aa: CASSRRAGGSTDTQYF
cdr3_nt: TGCGCCAGCTCCCGAAGGGCCGGGGGGAGCACAGATACGCAGTATTTT

v_call: TRBV7-9
d_call: NA
j_call: TRBJ1-1
clone_size: NA
cdr3_aa: CASSLAIHRDQGPEAFF
cdr3_nt: TGTGCCAGCAGCTTAGCAATACACAGGGACCAAGGCCCTGAAGCTTTCTTT

v_call: TRBV6-5
d_call: TRBD1
j_call: TRBJ2-7
clone_size: NA
cdr3_aa: CASSKTDRSSYEQYF
cdr3_nt: TGTGCCAGCAGTAAAACGGACAGGAGCTCCTACGAGCAGTACTTC

v_call: TRBV2
d_call: NA
j_call: TRBJ1-3
clone_size: NA
cdr3_aa: CASRRERTDGNTIYF
cdr3_nt: TGTGCCAGCAGGAGAGAAAGGACAGATGGAAACACCATATATTTT

v_call: TRBV15
d_call: TRBD1
j_call: TRBJ1-2
clone_size: once
cdr3_aa: CATSRAGQGAFGYTF
cdr3_nt: TGTGCCACCAGCAGAGCGGGACAGGGGGCTTTTGGCTACACCTTC

v_call: TRBV2
d_call: TRBD2
j_call: TRBJ2-1
clone_size: NA
cdr3_aa: CASGLAGANEQFF
cdr3_nt: TGTGCCAGCGGGCTAGCGGGGGCCAATGAGCAGTTCTTC

v_call: TRBV11-3
d_call: TRBD2
j_call: TRBJ2-7
clone_size: NA
cdr3_aa: CASSRTSWYEQYF
cdr3_nt: TGTGCCAGCAGCCGGACTAGCTGGTACGAGCAGTACTTC

v_call: TRBV6-2/TRBV6-3
d_call: NA
j_call: TRBJ2-7
clone_size: NA
cdr3_aa: CASSYPTALNEQYF
cdr3_nt: TGTGCCAGCAGTTACCCGACTGCGTTGAACGAGCAGTACTTC

v_call: TRBV11-2
d_call: NA
j_call: TRBJ2-1
clone_size: NA
cdr3_aa: CASSKQGYEQFF
cdr3_nt: TGTGCCAGCAGCAAACAGGGCTATGAGCAGTTCTTC

v_call: TRBV6-6
d_call: TRBD1
j_call: TRBJ1-4
clone_size: NA
cdr3_aa: CASIRGQGHEKLFF
cdr3_nt: TGTGCCAGCATCCGGGGACAGGGTCATGAAAAACTGTTTTTT

v_call: TRBV2
d_call: NA
j_call: TRBJ2-3
clone_size: NA
cdr3_aa: CASSEGGVFTDTQYF
cdr3_nt: TGTGCCAGCAGTGAAGGCGGGGTATTCACAGATACGCAGTATTTT

v_call: TRBV4-2
d_call: NA
j_call: TRBJ1-2
clone_size: NA
cdr3_aa: CASSQGTYGYTF
cdr3_nt: TGTGCCAGCAGCCAGGGGACTTATGGCTACACCTTC

v_call: TRBV6-4
d_call: NA
j_call: TRBJ2-3
clone_size: NA
cdr3_aa: CASSDSESDTQYF
cdr3_nt: TGTGCCAGCAGTGACTCTGAGTCCGATACGCAGTATTTT

v_call: TRBV6-5
d_call: TRBD1
j_call: TRBJ2-7
clone_size: NA
cdr3_aa: CASSRTGESTEQYF
cdr3_nt: TGTGCCAGCAGTAGGACAGGTGAATCCACCGAGCAGTACTTC

v_call: TRBV5-1
d_call: NA
j_call: TRBJ1-5
clone_size: NA
cdr3_aa: CASSQGGDQPQHF
cdr3_nt: TGCGCCAGCAGCCAAGGTGGAGATCAGCCCCAGCATTTT

v_call: TRBV4-2
d_call: TRBD2
j_call: TRBJ2-3
clone_size: NA
cdr3_aa: CASSRSRGEGTQYF
cdr3_nt: TGTGCCAGCAGCCGGTCCCGGGGGGAGGGTACGCAGTATTTT

v_call: TRBV28
d_call: TRBD1
j_call: TRBJ1-3
clone_size: NA
cdr3_aa: CASSTFGQGSGNTIYF
cdr3_nt: TGTGCCAGCAGTACCTTCGGACAGGGGAGTGGAAACACCATATATTTT

v_call: TRBV4-1
d_call: NA
j_call: TRBJ1-1
clone_size: NA
cdr3_aa: CASSQDEGTPTEAFF
cdr3_nt: TGCGCCAGCAGCCAAGATGAGGGGACACCCACTGAAGCTTTCTTT

v_call: TRBV7-8
d_call: NA
j_call: TRBJ2-1
clone_size: NA
cdr3_aa: CASSPPRGRNEQFF
cdr3_nt: TGTGCCAGCAGCCCCCCCAGGGGCCGGAATGAGCAGTTCTTC

v_call: TRBV9
d_call: TRBD2
j_call: TRBJ2-7
clone_size: NA
cdr3_aa: CASSPHSGGVSSYEQYF
cdr3_nt: TGTGCCAGCAGCCCCCATAGCGGGGGGGTTAGCTCCTACGAGCAGTACTTC

v_call: TRBV4-1
d_call: TRBD1
j_call: TRBJ1-2
clone_size: NA
cdr3_aa: CASSPGGTGGVYGYTF
cdr3_nt: TGCGCCAGCAGCCCCGGTGGGACAGGGGGAGTGTATGGCTACACCTTC

v_call: TRBV5-8
d_call: TRBD1
j_call: TRBJ2-2
clone_size: once
cdr3_aa: CASSSGDRGPGELFF
cdr3_nt: TGTGCCAGCTCCTCCGGGGACAGGGGACCCGGGGAGCTGTTTTTT

v_call: TRBV7-8
d_call: NA
j_call: TRBJ2-1
clone_size: NA
cdr3_aa: CASSLGVSPGSLDEQFF
cdr3_nt: TGTGCCAGCAGCTTAGGGGTTTCCCCGGGTTCTTTGGATGAGCAGTTCTTC

v_call: TRBV24-1
d_call: NA
j_call: TRBJ2-1
clone_size: NA
cdr3_aa: CATSGGPSDNEQFF
cdr3_nt: TGTGCCACCAGCGGGGGACCCAGCGACAATGAGCAGTTCTTC

v_call: TRBV27
d_call: TRBD1
j_call: TRBJ1-1
clone_size: NA
cdr3_aa: CASSLRQGGPEAFF
cdr3_nt: TGTGCCAGCAGTCTGCGACAGGGGGGCCCTGAAGCTTTCTTT